Sequencing of this T cell receptor (beta chain) was carried out in a study of tumor-infiltrating lymphocytes in primary liver carcinoma. Worth noting for this clonotype: Relative to the germline gene, one junction end is altered; a read error may explain this.

Germline DNA was also extracted, and blood RNA derived from unsorted whole blood. Every patient had chronic HBV infection and was treatment-naive. Preoperatively, peripheral blood was drawn, roughly 3.6 milliliters in total. Germline assignment: CDR1 SGHAT and CDR2 FQNNGV. The CDR3 totals 15 residues. A primer in the constant region served to generate TCR beta cDNA from roughly 550 ng of total RNA. Three rounds of nested multiplex PCR with slightly modified ARM-PCR produced TCR beta libraries. Researchers ran the first two PCR rounds for approximately 10 cycles each with TRBV1-TRBV30 forward primers and a C-beta reverse primer. TCRdb itself ran the multiplex PCR reads through MiXCR, one entry per CDR3 protein. The sample has 310,000 or so distinct CDR3 sequences, 58% seen once.

This chain connects TRBV11-2 to TRBJ2-3, with 10 bases identical to TRBD2. This TCR was recovered from a woman aged 25 to 39 with primary liver carcinoma and hepatitis B virus infection. Sequenced: peripheral blood. DNA of the CDR3: TGTGCCAGCAGCTCCGGACTAGCGGCCACAAATACGCAGTGTTTT. Its protein product is CASSSGLAATNTQCF.